This entry lists 8 T cell receptor beta chains sequenced from one sample in a study of regulatory T cells in long-lasting Graves disease. Described time point: newly diagnosed GD, antithyroid drugs for less than 3 months. Construction of the TCR library relied on RNA isolated from PBMCs. Assembly of TCR beta libraries relied on iRepertoire HTBI primers together with Arm-PCR of CDR3 regions. In TCRdb, the multiplex PCR reads were re-called with MiXCR into one record per CDR3 protein. The sample has 400,000 to 450,000 distinct CDR3 sequences; around 15% are singletons. This sample also appeared in a second study, on T cells in Graves' hyperthyroidism and ophthalmopathy.

The sequences come from peripheral blood mononuclear cells (PBMCs), collected at new diagnosis, from a patient treated with antithyroid drugs. These receptors originate from a woman in her twenties or thirties with Graves disease.

This clonotype was seen a few times. The V gene is TRBV10-1, the J gene TRBJ1-5; D remains unclear. V lost 0 bases to trimming and J lost 6 bases, with 6 bases between them. The germline V gene encodes CDR1 WNHNN and CDR2 SYGVQD (reference sequence). The CDR3 covers 13 residues. The CDR3 loop reads CASSESILQPQHF. Written as DNA, the CDR3 is TGCGCCAGCAGTGAGTCGATCCTTCAGCCCCAGCATTTT.

This clonotype has at least ten counts. This rearrangement joins TRBV20-1 to TRBJ2-5; D is uncertain. V lost 1 base to trimming and J lost 2 bases, with 8 bases between them. This CDR3 contains 13 residues. CDR1 DFQATT and CDR2 SNEGSKA come from the germline V gene (reference sequence). In nucleotides, the CDR3 is TGCAGTGCTAGAGTCGACAAACAAGAGACCCAGTACTTC. Protein sequence: CSARVDKQETQYF.

The table lists this clonotype with many counts. The J gene is TRBJ2-2, the V gene TRBV5-1; TRBD1 matches 10 bases. CDR1 is SGHRS, CDR2 YFSETQ, per germline. This CDR3 is built from 16 residues. Losses at the gene ends were 4 bases for V and 2 bases for J; bases not matched to a gene: 5. DNA for the CDR3: TGCGCCAGCAGCGCTGACAGGGGGCAAAACACCGGGGAGCTGTTTTTT. Protein: CASSADRGQNTGELFF.

This clonotype was found many times. CDR3 region: CASSDPPVTSGSSGNEQFF. The DNA for the CDR3 is TGTGCCAGCAGTGACCCACCAGTGACTAGCGGGAGTAGTGGGAATGAGCAGTTCTTC. The rearrangement uses TRBV25-1 and TRBJ2-1; TRBD2 agrees at 12 bases. V gave up 3 bases and J gave up 7 bases; unmatched junction bases: 16. This CDR3 spans 19 amino acids. Germline assignment: CDR1 MGHDK and CDR2 SYGVNS.

In its sample, this clonotype was seen many times. This chain uses TRBV30 with TRBJ1-1; D is possibly TRBD1 (6 bases). Germline V gene lookup returns CDR1 GTSNPN and CDR2 SVGIG (reference sequence). The germline V and J ends were trimmed by 4 bases and 1 base, with 16 bases remaining between them. The CDR3 consists of 15 residues. The CDR3, as DNA: TGTGCCTGGACCACAAATCAGGGGAGGAACACTGAAGCTTTCTTT. It encodes CAWTTNQGRNTEAFF.

This clonotype was detected only a few times. The CDR3 region has the DNA TGTGCCAGCAGTTACCTAAAGGACACCGGGGAGCTGTTTTTT. Translating gives CASSYLKDTGELFF. The chain carries TRBV6-5 and TRBJ2-2; unclear D gene. Trimming stripped 2 bases from V and 3 bases from J, with 7 bases between. The CDR3 runs to 14 residues. Germline V gives CDR1 MNHEY, CDR2 SVGAGI.

This clonotype was counted at least ten times. This chain connects TRBV7-2 to TRBJ2-3, with D perhaps assigned TRBD1 or TRBD2 (6 bases each). The CDR3 consists of 14 residues. Per the germline V gene, CDR1 is SGHTA and CDR2 is FQGNSA. Trimming removed 5 bases at V and 1 base at J, with 10 bases between. Written as DNA, the CDR3 is TGTGCCAGCAGCCACGGGGGCGGCACAGATACGCAGTATTTT. Its translation is CASSHGGGTDTQYF.

This clonotype was picked up many times. The V call is TRBV7-2, the J call TRBJ2-6; D unclear. V gave up 5 bases and J gave up 0 bases, with 5 bases separating them. CDR3 size: 14 residues. Germline V gene lookup returns CDR1 SGHTA and CDR2 FQGNSA. The CDR3 DNA sequence: TGTGCCAGCAGCCCGACCTCTGGGGCCAACGTCCTGACTTTC. Its protein is CASSPTSGANVLTF.